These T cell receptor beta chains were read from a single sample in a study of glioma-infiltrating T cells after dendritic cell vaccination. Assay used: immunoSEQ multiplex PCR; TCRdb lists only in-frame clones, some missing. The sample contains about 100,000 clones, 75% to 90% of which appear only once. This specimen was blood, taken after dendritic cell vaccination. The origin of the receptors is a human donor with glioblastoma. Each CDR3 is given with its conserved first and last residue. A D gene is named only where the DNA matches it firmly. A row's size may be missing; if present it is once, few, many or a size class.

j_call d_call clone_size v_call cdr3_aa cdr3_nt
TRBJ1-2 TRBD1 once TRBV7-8 CASSLTQGAIKGYTF TGTGCCAGCAGCTTAACACAGGGGGCGATAAAGGGCTACACCTTC
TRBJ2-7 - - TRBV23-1 CARRPWDEQYF TGCGCCAGGAGGCCCTGGGACGAGCAGTACTTC
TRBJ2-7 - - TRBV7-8 CASSTRTYYEQYF TGTGCCAGCAGCACCCGGACTTACTACGAGCAGTACTTC
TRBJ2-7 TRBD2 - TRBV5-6 CASSRGGRSPYEQYF TGTGCCAGCAGCCGTGGCGGGAGAAGCCCTTACGAGCAGTACTTC
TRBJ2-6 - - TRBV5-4 CASRSQQGRVTSGANVLTF TGTGCCAGCAGATCCCAACAGGGTCGAGTTACTTCCGGGGCCAACGTCCTGACTTTC
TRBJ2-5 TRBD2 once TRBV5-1 CASSVGTSGSRVETQYF TGCGCCAGCAGCGTAGGGACTAGCGGGAGTAGAGTAGAGACCCAGTACTTC
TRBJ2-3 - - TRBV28 CASNPTGVTDTQYF TGTGCCAGCAATCCGACAGGTGTCACAGATACGCAGTATTTT
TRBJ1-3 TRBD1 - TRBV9 CASSAWTGGHSGNTIYF TGTGCCAGCAGCGCTTGGACAGGGGGCCACTCTGGAAACACCATATATTTT
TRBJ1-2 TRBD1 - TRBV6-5 CASRRDRVDGYTF TGTGCCAGCAGGAGGGACAGGGTGGATGGCTACACCTTC
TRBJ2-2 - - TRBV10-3 CAISDTGSPGELFF TGTGCCATCAGTGACACAGGGAGTCCCGGGGAGCTGTTTTTT
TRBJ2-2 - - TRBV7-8 CASSLVATRGTGELFF TGTGCCAGCAGCTTAGTTGCTACCCGAGGCACCGGGGAGCTGTTTTTT
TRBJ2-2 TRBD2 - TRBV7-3 CASSFESGSVRTGELFF TGTGCCAGCAGCTTTGAGAGCGGGAGCGTAAGGACCGGGGAGCTGTTTTTT
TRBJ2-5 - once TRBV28 CASGLSKWETQYF TGTGCCAGCGGGCTATCGAAGTGGGAGACCCAGTACTTC
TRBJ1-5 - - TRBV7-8 CASSSGLNQPQHF TGTGCCAGCAGCTCCGGACTCAATCAGCCCCAGCATTTT
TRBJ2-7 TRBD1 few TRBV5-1 CASSLEQGAYEQYF TGCGCCAGCAGCTTGGAACAGGGGGCCTACGAGCAGTACTTC
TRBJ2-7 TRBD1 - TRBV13 CASSSPGQGSPYEQYF TGTGCCAGCAGCTCGCCGGGACAGGGCTCCCCCTACGAGCAGTACTTC
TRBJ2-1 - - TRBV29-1 CSVAQSGENEQFF TGCAGCGTTGCGCAGTCCGGGGAAAATGAGCAGTTCTTC
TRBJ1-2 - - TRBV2 CASSEDDRGGYTF TGTGCCAGCAGTGAGGATGACCGGGGGGGCTACACCTTC
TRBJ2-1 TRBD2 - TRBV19 CASRGVWASGINEQFF TGTGCCAGTAGAGGGGTGTGGGCTAGCGGGATAAATGAGCAGTTCTTC
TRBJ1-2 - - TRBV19 CASSEGPNYGYTF TGTGCCAGTAGCGAGGGTCCTAACTATGGCTACACCTTC
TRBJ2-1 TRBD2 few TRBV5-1 CASSWAQWTSGRTEQFF TGCGCCAGCAGCTGGGCCCAATGGACTAGCGGGAGGACTGAGCAGTTCTTC
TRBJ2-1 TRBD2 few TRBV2 CASSVISGRPTYNEQFF TGTGCCAGCAGTGTTATTAGCGGGAGGCCCACCTACAATGAGCAGTTCTTC
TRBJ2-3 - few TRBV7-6 CASSLWLSSLDTQYF TGTGCCAGCAGCTTATGGCTTTCTAGTTTAGATACGCAGTATTTT
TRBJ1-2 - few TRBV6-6 CASSYGESYGYTF TGTGCCAGCAGTTACGGGGAGAGCTATGGCTACACCTTC
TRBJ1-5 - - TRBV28 CAISTGGVQPQHF TGTGCCATTTCGACAGGAGGCGTGCAGCCCCAGCATTTT
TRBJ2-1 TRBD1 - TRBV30 CASTGRSYNEQFF TGTGCCTCGACAGGGCGGTCCTACAATGAGCAGTTCTTC